One and the same sample provided the 3 T cell receptor beta chains below, sequenced in a study of metastatic and nonmetastatic thyroid tumors. Treatment of any kind had been given to no patient before thyroid surgery. MiXCR was used by TCRdb to re-call the PCR reads. The data hold tens of thousands of clones, with less than 60% observed a single time. Sequences were obtained from tumor tissue. The receptors here all came from a male donor with papillary thyroid cancer or a benign thyroid nodule (not recorded which). Some clones in this sample may be carry-over from other donors' samples.

This clone is medium-sized (0.01 to 0.1%) in the sample. The J gene is TRBJ2-1, the V gene TRBV6-4; the match to TRBD1 covers 7 bases. This CDR3 has 13 amino acids. The germline V gene encodes CDR1 MRHNA and CDR2 SNTAGT. Trimming took 8 bases from V and 5 from J; bases not matched to a gene: 6. CDR3: CASARDSHNEQFF. CDR3 bases: TGTGCCAGCGCAAGGGACAGCCACAATGAGCAGTTCTTC.

Only a few counts were recorded for this clone. The genes are TRBV20-1 and TRBJ2-5; 11 bases match TRBD1. V gave up 3 bases and J gave up 6 bases; unmatched junction bases: 9. The germline V gene has CDR1 DFQATT and CDR2 SNEGSKA (reference sequence). The CDR3 spans 15 residues. Here the CDR3 reads CSASDRDRGTKTQYF. The CDR3 coding sequence is TGCAGTGCTAGCGACCGGGACAGGGGGACGAAGACCCAGTACTTC.

Written as DNA, the CDR3 is TGTGCCAGCAGCTTAGTGGCTAGCGGGAGTTCTTACGAGCAGTACTTC. This translates into CASSLVASGSSYEQYF. This sequence joins TRBV11-2 and TRBJ2-7; 10 bases are shared with TRBD2. V lost 1 base and J lost 4; bases outside the gene matches: 7. Germline loops: CDR1 SGHAT, CDR2 FQNNGV. This CDR3 region has 16 residues.